These 18 T cell receptor beta chains were all obtained from the same sample, sequenced in a study of human T cells and chemical hapten exposure. One entry per CDR3 protein results from TCRdb running MiXCR on the 5' RACE reads. The sample lists some 150,000 distinct CDR3 sequences, 3.5% to 5% occurring once. Whole blood that had not been fractionated was the source of extracted total RNA. Every receptor here comes from a female donor in good health.

This clonotype was counted ten times or more. The rearrangement joins TRBV12-3 or TRBV12-4 to TRBJ1-4; D possibly corresponds to TRBD1 (5 bases). The CDR3 totals 16 residues. Trimming cost V 5 bases and J 7 bases, with 20 bases left between them. DNA for the CDR3: TGTGCCAGCAGTCGATGGGACGGCCCGAGGCGTGAAAAACTGTTTTTT. Translating gives CASSRWDGPRREKLFF.

At least ten counts were recorded for this clonotype. This chain connects TRBV4-2 to TRBJ2-5; the D is unclear. CDR3 length: 11 amino acids. Trimming cost V 7 bases and J 5 bases, with 8 bases left between them. Germline CDR1 reads LGHNA; CDR2 reads YNFKEQ. CDR3 sequence (DNA): TGTGCCAGCAATAGACGGGAGACCCAGTACTTC. As protein: CASNRRETQYF.

This clonotype was seen only a few times. As DNA, the CDR3 is TGCAGTGCTAGGGTCCAACAGGGGACAACAGAACAGCCCCAGCATTTT. This sequence encodes CSARVQQGTTEQPQHF. This rearrangement joins TRBV20-1 to TRBJ1-5; 7 bases align to TRBD1. This CDR3 is built from 16 residues. V shed 3 bases, J shed 7 bases, and the junction held 15 bases outside the gene matches. Germline V gene sequence: CDR1 DFQATT, CDR2 SNEGSKA (reference sequence).

This clonotype has ten or more counts. The CDR3 spells CASRNYRVGDRGYTF. DNA of the CDR3: TGTGCCAGCAGGAATTACAGGGTAGGGGATCGAGGCTACACCTTC. This sequence joins TRBV6-5 and TRBJ1-2, with D possibly TRBD1 on 6 matching bases. The CDR3 is made up of 15 amino acids. CDR1 is MNHEY, CDR2 SVGAGI, per germline. The germline V and J ends were trimmed by 6 bases and 8 bases, with 22 bases remaining between them.

This clonotype showed up many times. This chain joins TRBV20-1 and TRBJ2-1, with 7 nucleotides matching TRBD1. The CDR3 totals 16 residues. Germline lookup yields CDR1 DFQATT and CDR2 SNEGSKA (reference sequence). V gave up 1 base and J gave up 0 bases; unmatched junction bases: 6. The CDR3 region is CSARARQGRSYNEQFF. In DNA, the CDR3 is TGCAGTGCTAGAGCCAGACAGGGACGCTCCTACAATGAGCAGTTCTTC.

This clonotype was counted between two and nine times. The genes are TRBV6-6 and TRBJ2-4; 8 bases map to TRBD2. The ends lost 7 bases at V and 1 base at J; junction bases unmatched: 18. Germline V gene data show CDR1 as MNHNY and CDR2 as SVGAGI (reference sequence). This CDR3 is built from 19 residues. The CDR3 reads CASKKGGGREVRAKNIQYF. CDR3 nucleotides: TGTGCCAGCAAAAAAGGCGGGGGGCGAGAAGTGAGGGCCAAAAACATTCAGTACTTC.

This clonotype appeared many times. V and J are TRBV28 and TRBJ1-2; 7 nucleotides line up with TRBD1. CDR1 MDHEN and CDR2 SYDVKM come from the germline V gene. This CDR3 spans 14 amino acids. V shed 6 bases and J 5 bases; nucleotides not matched to a gene: 9. The CDR3 DNA sequence: TGTGCCAGCAGCCCTACAGGGGACAAATATGGCTACACCTTC. Protein product: CASSPTGDKYGYTF.

This clonotype was seen at least ten times. The rearrangement links TRBV27 to TRBJ1-2, with TRBD1 as a possible D gene (6 bases). The ends were cut back, 4 bases at V and 6 bases at J, with 12 bases in the middle. The CDR3 loop spans 13 amino acids. The germline gives CDR1 MNHEY, CDR2 SMNVEV (reference sequence). This CDR3 is CASSSYRVDGYTF. The CDR3 nucleotides read TGTGCCAGCAGTTCATACAGGGTTGATGGCTACACCTTC.

This clonotype was seen a handful of times. The genes are TRBV7-9 and TRBJ1-4, with 7 bases identical to TRBD1. From germline, CDR1 is SEHNR and CDR2 FQNEAQ (reference sequence). The CDR3 is 14 residues long. The V segment lost 7 bases and the J segment 5 bases; nucleotides outside the gene matches: 7. CDR3 sequence reads: CASTPEGGNEKLFF. The CDR3 bases are TGTGCCAGCACCCCGGAAGGGGGCAATGAAAAACTGTTTTTT. The full variable domain, its missing parts supplied by reference TRBV7-9 and TRBJ1-4, is DTGVSQNPRHKITKRGQNVTFRCDPISEHNRLYWYRQTLGQGPEFLTYFQNEAQLEKSRLLSDRFSAERPKGSFSTLEIQRTEQGDSAMYLCASTPEGGNEKLFFGSGTQLSVL.

This rearrangement joins TRBV20-1 to TRBJ1-2, with unresolved D. V was clipped by 0 bases and J by 3 bases, with 5 bases between them. The CDR3 totals 12 residues. Germline assignment: CDR1 DFQATT and CDR2 SNEGSKA (reference sequence). CDR3 bases: TGCAGTGCTAGAGATTTGGACTATGGCTACACCTTC. Its translation: CSARDLDYGYTF.

In its sample, this clonotype was seen many times. CDR3 in DNA: TGTGCCACCAGTGATTTAGCGGGGAACTACGAGCAGTACTTC. Encoded protein: CATSDLAGNYEQYF. The rearrangement links TRBV24-1 to TRBJ2-7; 7 bases match TRBD2. This CDR3 comprises 14 residues. The junction had 2 bases not matched to a gene; V was cut back by 1 base and J by 3 bases. Germline values: CDR1 KGHDR, CDR2 SFDVKD.

In its sample, this clonotype was seen many times. The chain uses TRBV12-3 or TRBV12-4 and TRBJ1-6; a weak D match, TRBD1 (5 bases). V was pared by 7 bases and J by 8 bases, with 15 bases between. This CDR3 region has 14 residues. The CDR3 reads CASTTQTVYSPLHF. The CDR3 region has the DNA TGTGCCAGCACGACACAGACAGTGTATTCACCCCTCCACTTT.

This clonotype showed up many times. This chain links TRBV29-1 with TRBJ2-7; a weak D match, TRBD1 (6 bases). Germline lookup yields CDR1 SQVTM and CDR2 ANQGSEA. Trimming pared 0 bases from V and 2 bases from J, leaving 11 bases between. CDR3 length equals 14 residues. The CDR3 is CSVEEQGLTYEQYF. The DNA for the CDR3 is TGCAGCGTTGAAGAGCAGGGGCTCACCTACGAGCAGTACTTC.

This clonotype appeared a few times. The chain joins TRBV28 to TRBJ1-1; D may be TRBD1 (5 bases). Trimming removed 10 bases at V and 3 bases at J, with 15 bases between. From germline, CDR1 is MDHEN and CDR2 SYDVKM. CDR3 length: 13 amino acids. CDR3 in DNA: TGTGCCAATGCAAAGGGGAGGGACACTGAAGCTTTCTTT. This gives the protein CANAKGRDTEAFF.

This clonotype was detected ten times or more. The rearrangement links TRBV24-1 to TRBJ1-1; 7 nucleotides match TRBD1. Germline V gene data show CDR1 as KGHDR and CDR2 as SFDVKD. V dropped 9 bases and J dropped 1; count of bases not matched to a gene: 16. There are 17 residues in the CDR3. The CDR3 protein is CATSGARGALKNTEAFF. In nucleotides, the CDR3 is TGTGCCACCTCTGGAGCCAGGGGGGCCCTTAAGAACACTGAAGCTTTCTTT.

This clonotype was found many times. The chain recombines TRBV20-1 with TRBJ2-5; weak D call: TRBD2 (6 bases). This CDR3 region has 17 residues. Trimming took 0 bases from V and 5 from J, leaving 22 bases between them. CDR1 is DFQATT, CDR2 SNEGSKA, per germline (reference sequence). CDR3 coding DNA: TGCAGTGCTAGAGATCGACGTACCGGGAGCCTCGGGGAGACCCAGTACTTC. Protein product: CSARDRRTGSLGETQYF.

The chain links TRBV12-3 or TRBV12-4 to TRBJ1-6, with 10 positions matching TRBD1. The trim removed 1 base at V and 9 bases at J, leaving 6 bases unmatched. The CDR3 spans 16 residues. The CDR3 sequence is CASSLVPGTGVSPLHF. As DNA, the CDR3 is TGTGCCAGCAGTTTAGTCCCCGGGACAGGGGTTTCACCCCTCCACTTT.

This clonotype has only a few counts. V gene TRBV29-1 combines with J gene TRBJ1-2; D ambiguous. With 5 bases removed from V and 0 bases from J, the gap between germline ends came to 10 bases. Germline CDR1 and CDR2: SQVTM and ANQGSEA. This CDR3 is 13 amino acids long. In DNA, the CDR3 is TGCAGCGTTAGGCAGGACGCTAACTATGGCTACACCTTC. The encoded protein is CSVRQDANYGYTF.